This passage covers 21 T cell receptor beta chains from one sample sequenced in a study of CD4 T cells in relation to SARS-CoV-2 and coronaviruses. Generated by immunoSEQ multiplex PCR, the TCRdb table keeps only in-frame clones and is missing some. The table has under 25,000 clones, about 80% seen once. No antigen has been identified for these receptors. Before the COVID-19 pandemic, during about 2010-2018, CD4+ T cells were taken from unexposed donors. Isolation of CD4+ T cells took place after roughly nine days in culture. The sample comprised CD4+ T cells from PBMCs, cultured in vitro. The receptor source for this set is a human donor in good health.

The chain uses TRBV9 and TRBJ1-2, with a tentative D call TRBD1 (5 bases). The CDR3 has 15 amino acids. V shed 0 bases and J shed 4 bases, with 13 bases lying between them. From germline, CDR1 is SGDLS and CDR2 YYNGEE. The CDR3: CASSVDGDALYGYTF. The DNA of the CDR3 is TGTGCCAGCAGCGTAGATGGGGACGCCCTCTATGGCTACACCTTC.

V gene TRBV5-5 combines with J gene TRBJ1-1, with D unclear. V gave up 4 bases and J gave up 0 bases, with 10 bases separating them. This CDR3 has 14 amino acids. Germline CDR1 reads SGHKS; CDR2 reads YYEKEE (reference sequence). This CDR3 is CASSPQPMNTEAFF. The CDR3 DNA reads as TGTGCCAGCAGCCCTCAGCCGATGAACACTGAAGCTTTCTTT.

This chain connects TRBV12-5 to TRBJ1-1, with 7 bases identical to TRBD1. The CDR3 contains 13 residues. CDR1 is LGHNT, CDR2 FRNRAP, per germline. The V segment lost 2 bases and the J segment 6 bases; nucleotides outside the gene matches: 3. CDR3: CASGLTDRAEAFF. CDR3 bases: TGTGCTAGTGGTTTGACAGACAGGGCTGAAGCTTTCTTT.

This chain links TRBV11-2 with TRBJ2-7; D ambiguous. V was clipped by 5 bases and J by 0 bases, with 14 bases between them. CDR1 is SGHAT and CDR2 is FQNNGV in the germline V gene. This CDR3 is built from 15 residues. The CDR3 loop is CASSRGSLSSYEQYF. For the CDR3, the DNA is TGTGCCAGCAGCCGAGGTTCCCTGAGCTCCTACGAGCAGTACTTC.

The CDR3 sequence is CASSLIRDTEAFF. For the CDR3, the DNA is TGTGCCAGCAGCTTAATACGGGACACTGAAGCTTTCTTT. This chain links TRBV5-5 with TRBJ1-1, with D uncertain. The germline CDR1 and CDR2 sequences are SGHKS and YYEKEE (reference sequence). The CDR3 runs 13 residues. V was trimmed by 2 bases and J by 3 bases, leaving 8 bases between them.

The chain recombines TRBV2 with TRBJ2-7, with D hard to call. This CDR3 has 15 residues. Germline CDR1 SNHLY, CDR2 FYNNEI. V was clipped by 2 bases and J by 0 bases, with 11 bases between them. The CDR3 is CASSERRPSSYEQYF. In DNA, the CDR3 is TGTGCCAGCAGTGAACGTCGACCGAGCTCCTACGAGCAGTACTTC.

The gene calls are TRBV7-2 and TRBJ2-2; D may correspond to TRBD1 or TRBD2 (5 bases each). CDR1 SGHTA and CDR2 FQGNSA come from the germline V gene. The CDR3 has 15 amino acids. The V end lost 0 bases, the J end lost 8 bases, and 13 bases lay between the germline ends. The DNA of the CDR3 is TGTGCCAGCAGCTTAGCGCTGTCCGGGGCGGGGGAGCTGTTTTTT. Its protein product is CASSLALSGAGELFF.

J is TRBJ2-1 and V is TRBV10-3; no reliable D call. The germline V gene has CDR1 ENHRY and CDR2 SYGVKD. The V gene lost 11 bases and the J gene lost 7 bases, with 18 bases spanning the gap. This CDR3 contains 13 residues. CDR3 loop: CASADPLRNEQFF. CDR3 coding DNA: TGTGCCTCGGCGGACCCTCTTAGGAATGAGCAGTTCTTC.

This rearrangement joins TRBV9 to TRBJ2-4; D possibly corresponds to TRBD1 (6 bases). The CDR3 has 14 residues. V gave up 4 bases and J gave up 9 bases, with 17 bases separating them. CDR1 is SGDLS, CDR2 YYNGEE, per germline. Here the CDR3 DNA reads TGTGCCAGCAGCTCGGCAGGGGATCGTGCCATTCAGTACTTC. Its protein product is CASSSAGDRAIQYF.

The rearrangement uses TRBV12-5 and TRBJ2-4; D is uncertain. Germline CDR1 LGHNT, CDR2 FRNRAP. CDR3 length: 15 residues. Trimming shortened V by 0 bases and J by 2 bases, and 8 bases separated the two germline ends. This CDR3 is CASGLVPNSKNIQYF. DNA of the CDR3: TGTGCTAGTGGTTTGGTACCGAACTCCAAAAACATTCAGTACTTC.

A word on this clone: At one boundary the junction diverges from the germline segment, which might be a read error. CDR3: CASRTTNIYTEQFF. The CDR3 DNA reads as TGTGCCAGCCGGACTACCAACATCTACACTGAGCAGTTCTTC. The gene calls are TRBV19 and TRBJ2-1, with D perhaps TRBD2 (6 bases). Per germline, CDR1 LNHDA and CDR2 SQIVND (reference sequence). The length of the CDR3 is 14 residues.

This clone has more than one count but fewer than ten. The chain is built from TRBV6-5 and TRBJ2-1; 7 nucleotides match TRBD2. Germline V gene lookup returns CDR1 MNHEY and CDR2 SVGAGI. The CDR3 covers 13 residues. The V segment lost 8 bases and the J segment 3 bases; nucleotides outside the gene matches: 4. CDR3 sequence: CASGSGVYNEQFF. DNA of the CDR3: TGTGCCAGCGGGAGCGGGGTCTACAATGAGCAGTTCTTC.

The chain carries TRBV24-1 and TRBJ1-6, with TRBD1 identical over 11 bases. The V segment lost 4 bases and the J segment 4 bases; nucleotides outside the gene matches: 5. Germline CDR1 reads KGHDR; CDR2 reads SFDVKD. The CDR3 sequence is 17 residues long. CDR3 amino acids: CATSDPGQGEYNSPLHF. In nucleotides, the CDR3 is TGTGCCACCAGTGACCCGGGACAGGGGGAATATAATTCACCCCTCCACTTT.

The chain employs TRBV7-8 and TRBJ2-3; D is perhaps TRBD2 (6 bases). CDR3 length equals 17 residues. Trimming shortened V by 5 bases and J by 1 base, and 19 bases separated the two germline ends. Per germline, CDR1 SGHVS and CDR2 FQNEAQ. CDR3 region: CASSLPGWAGRTDTQYF. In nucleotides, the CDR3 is TGTGCCAGCAGCCTACCGGGTTGGGCGGGGCGCACAGATACGCAGTATTTT.

The CDR3 sequence is CAWRKGTSGSRDTQYF. The CDR3 DNA reads TGTGCCTGGAGAAAAGGGACTAGCGGGAGTCGGGATACGCAGTATTTT. The chain joins TRBV30 to TRBJ2-3; TRBD2 aligns across 14 bases. V was clipped by 3 bases and J by 6 bases; unmatched bases: 8. The CDR3 length is 16 residues. CDR1 is GTSNPN, CDR2 SVGIG, per germline (reference sequence).

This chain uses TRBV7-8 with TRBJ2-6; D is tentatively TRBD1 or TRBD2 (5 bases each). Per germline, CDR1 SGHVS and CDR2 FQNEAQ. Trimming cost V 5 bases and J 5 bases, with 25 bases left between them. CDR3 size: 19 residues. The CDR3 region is CASSRRRGHREGRANVLTF. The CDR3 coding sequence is TGTGCCAGCAGCAGAAGACGTGGACACCGGGAAGGGAGGGCCAACGTCCTGACTTTC. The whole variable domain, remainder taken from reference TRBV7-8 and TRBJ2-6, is GAGVSQSPRYKVAKRGQDVALRCDPISGHVSLFWYQQALGQGPEFLTYFQNEAQLDKSGLPSDRFFAERPEGSVSTLKIQRTQQEDSAVYLCASSRRRGHREGRANVLTFGAGSRLTVL.

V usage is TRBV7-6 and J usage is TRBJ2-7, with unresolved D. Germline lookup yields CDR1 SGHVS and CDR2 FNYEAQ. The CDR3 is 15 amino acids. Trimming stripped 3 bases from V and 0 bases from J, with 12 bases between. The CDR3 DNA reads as TGTGCCAGCAGCTTTGATATCGGGTTCTCCTACGAGCAGTACTTC. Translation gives CASSFDIGFSYEQYF.

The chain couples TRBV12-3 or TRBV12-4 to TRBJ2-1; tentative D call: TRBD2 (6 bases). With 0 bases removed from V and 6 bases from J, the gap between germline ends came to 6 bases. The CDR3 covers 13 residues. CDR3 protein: CASSLAGGNEQFF. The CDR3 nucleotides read TGTGCCAGCAGTTTAGCGGGGGGCAATGAGCAGTTCTTC.

CDR3 DNA: TGTGCCAGCAGTGCCGCGGGACAGGGTTACGCCGAGACCCAGTACTTC. Encoded protein: CASSAAGQGYAETQYF. The chain recombines TRBV2 with TRBJ2-5; 9 nucleotides align to TRBD1. The germline V gene has CDR1 SNHLY and CDR2 FYNNEI. This CDR3 spans 16 amino acids. The V segment lost 4 bases and the J segment 5 bases; nucleotides outside the gene matches: 11.

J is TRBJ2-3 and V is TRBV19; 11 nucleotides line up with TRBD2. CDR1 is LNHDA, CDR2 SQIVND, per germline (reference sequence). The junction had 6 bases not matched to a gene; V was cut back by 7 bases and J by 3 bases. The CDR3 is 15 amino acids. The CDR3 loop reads CASTPSGRYTDTQYF. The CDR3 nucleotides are TGTGCCAGTACTCCTAGCGGGAGGTATACAGATACGCAGTATTTT.

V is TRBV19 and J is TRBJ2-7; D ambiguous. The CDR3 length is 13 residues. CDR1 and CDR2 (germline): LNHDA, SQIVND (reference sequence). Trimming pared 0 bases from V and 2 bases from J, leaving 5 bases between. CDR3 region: CASSIDKAYEQYF. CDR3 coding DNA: TGTGCCAGTAGTATAGACAAAGCCTACGAGCAGTACTTC. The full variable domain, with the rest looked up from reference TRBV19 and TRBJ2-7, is DGGITQSPKYLFRKEGQNVTLSCEQNLNHDAMYWYRQDPGQGLRLIYYSQIVNDFQKGDIAEGYSVSREKKESFPLTVTSAQKNPTAFYLCASSIDKAYEQYFGPGTRLTVT.